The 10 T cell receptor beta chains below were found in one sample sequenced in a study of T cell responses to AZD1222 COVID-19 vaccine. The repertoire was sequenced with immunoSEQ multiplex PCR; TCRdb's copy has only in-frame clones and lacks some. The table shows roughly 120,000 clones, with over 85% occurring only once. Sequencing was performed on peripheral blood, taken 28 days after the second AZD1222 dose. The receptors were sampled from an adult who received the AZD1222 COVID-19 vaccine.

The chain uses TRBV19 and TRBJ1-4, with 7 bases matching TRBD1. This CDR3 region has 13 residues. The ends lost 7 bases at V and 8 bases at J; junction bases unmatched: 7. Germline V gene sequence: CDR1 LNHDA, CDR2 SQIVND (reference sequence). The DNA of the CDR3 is TGTGCCAGTACGCGACAGGGCGAAGAAAAACTGTTTTTT. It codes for CASTRQGEEKLFF.

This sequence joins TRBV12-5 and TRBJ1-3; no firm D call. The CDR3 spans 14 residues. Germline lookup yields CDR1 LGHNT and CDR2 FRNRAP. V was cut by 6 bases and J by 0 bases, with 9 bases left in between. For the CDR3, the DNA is TGTGCTAGTGGCCCCGGCCACTCTGGAAACACCATATATTTT. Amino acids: CASGPGHSGNTIYF.

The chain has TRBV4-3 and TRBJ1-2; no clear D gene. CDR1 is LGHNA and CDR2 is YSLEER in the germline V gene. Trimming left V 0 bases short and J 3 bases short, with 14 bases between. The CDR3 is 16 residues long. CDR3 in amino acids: CASSQDGGPSYYGYTF. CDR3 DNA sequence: TGCGCCAGCAGCCAAGATGGAGGACCGAGCTACTATGGCTACACCTTC.

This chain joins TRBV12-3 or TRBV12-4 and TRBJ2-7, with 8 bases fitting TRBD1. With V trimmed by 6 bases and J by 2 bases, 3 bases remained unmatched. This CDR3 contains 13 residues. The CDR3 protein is CASRDRATYEQYF. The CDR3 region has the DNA TGTGCCAGCAGGGACAGGGCGACCTACGAGCAGTACTTC.

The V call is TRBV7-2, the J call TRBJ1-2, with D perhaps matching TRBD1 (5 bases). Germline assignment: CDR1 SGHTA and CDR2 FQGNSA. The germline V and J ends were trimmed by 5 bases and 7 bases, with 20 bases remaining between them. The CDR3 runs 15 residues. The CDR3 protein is CASSDYLLAGSGYTF. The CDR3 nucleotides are TGTGCCAGCAGCGATTATCTTCTGGCAGGGAGTGGCTACACCTTC.

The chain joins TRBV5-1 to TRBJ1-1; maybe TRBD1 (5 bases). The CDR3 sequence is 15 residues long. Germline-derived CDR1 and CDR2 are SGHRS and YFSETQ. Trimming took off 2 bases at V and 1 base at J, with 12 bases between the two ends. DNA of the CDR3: TGCGCCAGCAGCTTATCAGGGAGCCGGAACACTGAAGCTTTCTTT. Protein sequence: CASSLSGSRNTEAFF. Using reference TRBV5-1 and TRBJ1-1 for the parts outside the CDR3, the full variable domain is KAGVTQTPRYLIKTRGQQVTLSCSPISGHRSVSWYQQTPGQGLQFLFEYFSETQRNKGNFPGRFSGRQFSNSRSEMNVSTLELGDSALYLCASSLSGSRNTEAFFGQGTRLTVV.

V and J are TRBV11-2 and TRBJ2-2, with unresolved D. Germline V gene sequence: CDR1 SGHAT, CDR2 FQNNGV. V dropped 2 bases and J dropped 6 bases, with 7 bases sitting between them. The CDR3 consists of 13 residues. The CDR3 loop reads CASSLTFAGELFF. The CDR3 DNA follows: TGTGCCAGCAGCTTAACCTTCGCCGGGGAGCTGTTTTTT.

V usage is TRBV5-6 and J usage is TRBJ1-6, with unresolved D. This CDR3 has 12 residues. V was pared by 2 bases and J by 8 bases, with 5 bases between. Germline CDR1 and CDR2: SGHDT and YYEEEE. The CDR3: CASSLSHSPLHF. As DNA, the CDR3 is TGTGCCAGCAGCTTATCCCATTCACCCCTCCACTTT.

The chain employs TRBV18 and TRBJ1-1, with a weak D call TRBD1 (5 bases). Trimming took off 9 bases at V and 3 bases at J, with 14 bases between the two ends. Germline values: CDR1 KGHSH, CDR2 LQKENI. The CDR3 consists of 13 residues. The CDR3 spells CASDGQGDTEAFF. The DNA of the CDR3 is TGTGCCAGTGACGGGCAGGGAGACACTGAAGCTTTCTTT.

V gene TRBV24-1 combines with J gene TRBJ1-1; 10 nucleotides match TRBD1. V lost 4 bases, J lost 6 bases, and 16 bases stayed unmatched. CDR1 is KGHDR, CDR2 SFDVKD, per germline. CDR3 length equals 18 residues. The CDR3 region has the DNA TGTGCCACCAGTGACCCCCGGGACAGGGGATGGAGAACTTCTGAAGCTTTCTTT. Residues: CATSDPRDRGWRTSEAFF.